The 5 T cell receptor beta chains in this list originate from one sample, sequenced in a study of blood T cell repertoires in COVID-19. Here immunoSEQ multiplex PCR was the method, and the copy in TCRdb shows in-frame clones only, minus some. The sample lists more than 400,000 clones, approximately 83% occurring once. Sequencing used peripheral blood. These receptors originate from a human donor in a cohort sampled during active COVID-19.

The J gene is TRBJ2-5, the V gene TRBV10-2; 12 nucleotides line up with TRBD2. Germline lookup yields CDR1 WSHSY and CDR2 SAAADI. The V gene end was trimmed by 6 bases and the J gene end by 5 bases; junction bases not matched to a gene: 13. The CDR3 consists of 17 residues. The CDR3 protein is CASRPGLLAGGWETQYF. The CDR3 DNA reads TGCGCCAGCAGGCCCGGATTACTAGCGGGAGGTTGGGAGACCCAGTACTTC.

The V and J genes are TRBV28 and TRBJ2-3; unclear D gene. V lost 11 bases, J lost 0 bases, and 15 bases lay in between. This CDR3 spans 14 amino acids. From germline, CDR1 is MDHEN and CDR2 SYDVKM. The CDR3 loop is CAAAIGRSTDTQYF. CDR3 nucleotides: TGTGCCGCCGCGATCGGTCGAAGCACAGATACGCAGTATTTT.

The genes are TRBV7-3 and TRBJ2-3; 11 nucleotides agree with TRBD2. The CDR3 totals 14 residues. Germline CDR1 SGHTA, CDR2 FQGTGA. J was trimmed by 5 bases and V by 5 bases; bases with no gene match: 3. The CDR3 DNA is TGTGCCAGCAGCCCTGGACTAGCGGGAGATACGCAGTATTTT. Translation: CASSPGLAGDTQYF.

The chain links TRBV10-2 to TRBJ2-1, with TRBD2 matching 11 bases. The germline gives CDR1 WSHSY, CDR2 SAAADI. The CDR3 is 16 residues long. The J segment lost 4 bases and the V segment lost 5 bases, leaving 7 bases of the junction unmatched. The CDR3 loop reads CASSTARTSGYNEQFF. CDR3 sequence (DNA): TGCGCCAGCAGTACTGCTCGGACTAGCGGGTACAATGAGCAGTTCTTC.

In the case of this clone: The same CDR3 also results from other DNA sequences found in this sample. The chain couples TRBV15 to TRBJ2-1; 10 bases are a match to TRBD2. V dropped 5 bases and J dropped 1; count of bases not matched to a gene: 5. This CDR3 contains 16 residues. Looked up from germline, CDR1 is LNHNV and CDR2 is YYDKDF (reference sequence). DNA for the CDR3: TGTGCCACCAGCGGGAAGCGGGAGGGTTCCTACAATGAGCAGTTCTTC. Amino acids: CATSGKREGSYNEQFF.